This T cell receptor (beta chain) originates from a study of cytomegalovirus exposure and HLA in healthy donors. V was shortened by 1 base and J by 7 bases, with 11 bases between the two germline ends. The CDR3 totals 13 residues. Germline V gene sequence: CDR1 LNHDA, CDR2 SQIVND (reference sequence). This table comes from immunoSEQ multiplex PCR, and its TCRdb copy is limited to in-frame clones, with some not included. Of tens of thousands of clones in the sample, about 91% were seen once. Sequencing was performed on PBMCs. The chain joins TRBV19 to TRBJ2-7; possible D gene TRBD2, 6 bases. The TCR sequence derives from a woman aged 30 to 39 in good health and CMV-seronegative. The CDR3 loop is CASSIAGAREQYF. CDR3 coding DNA: TGTGCCAGTAGTATAGCGGGAGCTCGTGAGCAGTACTTC.